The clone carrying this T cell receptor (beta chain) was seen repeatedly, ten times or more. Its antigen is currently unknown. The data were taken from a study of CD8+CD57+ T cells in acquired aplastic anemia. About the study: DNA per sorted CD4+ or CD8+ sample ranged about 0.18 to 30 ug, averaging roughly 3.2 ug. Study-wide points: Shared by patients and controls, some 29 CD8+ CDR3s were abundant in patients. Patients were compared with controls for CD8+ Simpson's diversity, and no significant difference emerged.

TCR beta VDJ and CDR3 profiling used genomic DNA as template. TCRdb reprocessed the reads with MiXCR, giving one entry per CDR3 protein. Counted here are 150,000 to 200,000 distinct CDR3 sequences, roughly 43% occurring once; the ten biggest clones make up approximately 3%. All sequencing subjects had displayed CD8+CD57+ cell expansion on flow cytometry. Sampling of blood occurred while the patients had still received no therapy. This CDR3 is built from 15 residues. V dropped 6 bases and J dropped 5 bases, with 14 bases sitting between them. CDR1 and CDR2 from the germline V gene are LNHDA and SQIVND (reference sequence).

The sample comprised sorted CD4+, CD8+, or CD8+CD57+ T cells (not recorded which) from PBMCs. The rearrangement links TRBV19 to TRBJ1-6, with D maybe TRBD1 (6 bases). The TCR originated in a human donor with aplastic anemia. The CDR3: CASREWGQDNSPLHF. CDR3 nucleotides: TGTGCCAGTAGGGAGTGGGGACAAGATAATTCACCCCTCCACTTT.